The present entry profiles one TCR beta chain with its context. Its antigen remains unknown. This sample is drawn from a study of identical twins. TCRdb re-derived calls from the 5' RACE reads in MiXCR, one entry per CDR3 protein. The sample lists 600,000 to 700,000 distinct CDR3 sequences, 21% seen once, with 4.3% in the top ten. Notes on the study in general: Within beta out-of-frame sequences, the excess sharing observed between twins was weaker. Those out-of-frame alpha sequences shared by twins showed an excess of low generation probability.

J lost 0 bases, V lost 6 bases, and 11 bases had no gene match. Germline lookup yields CDR1 SNHLY and CDR2 FYNNEI. The CDR3 consists of 18 residues. The same sample was also used in a study of T cells expressing NK-cell markers. From that second work: It was sorted CD3+CD56+NKG2C+, CD3+CD56+NKG2C- and CD3+CD56-NKG2C+ T cells that supplied the TCR beta repertoires. Restriction of the sorted population to alpha-beta TCR T cells was achieved in several experiments with an anti-gamma-delta TCR antibody.

J is TRBJ2-6 and V is TRBV2, with TRBD2 matching over 7 bases. The TCR originated in a young woman in good health. The sample taken for sequencing was PBMCs. DNA for the CDR3: TGTGCCAGCAGGGGGGGAGGGGCCTACTACTCTGGGGCCAACGTCCTGACTTTC. This encodes CASRGGGAYYSGANVLTF. The full variable domain, in which reference TRBV2 and TRBJ2-6 provide the parts outside the CDR3, is EPEVTQTPSHQVTQMGQEVILRCVPISNHLYFYWYRQILGQKVEFLVSFYNNEISEKSEIFDDQFSVERPDGSNFTLKIRSTKLEDSAMYFCASRGGGAYYSGANVLTFGAGSRLTVL.